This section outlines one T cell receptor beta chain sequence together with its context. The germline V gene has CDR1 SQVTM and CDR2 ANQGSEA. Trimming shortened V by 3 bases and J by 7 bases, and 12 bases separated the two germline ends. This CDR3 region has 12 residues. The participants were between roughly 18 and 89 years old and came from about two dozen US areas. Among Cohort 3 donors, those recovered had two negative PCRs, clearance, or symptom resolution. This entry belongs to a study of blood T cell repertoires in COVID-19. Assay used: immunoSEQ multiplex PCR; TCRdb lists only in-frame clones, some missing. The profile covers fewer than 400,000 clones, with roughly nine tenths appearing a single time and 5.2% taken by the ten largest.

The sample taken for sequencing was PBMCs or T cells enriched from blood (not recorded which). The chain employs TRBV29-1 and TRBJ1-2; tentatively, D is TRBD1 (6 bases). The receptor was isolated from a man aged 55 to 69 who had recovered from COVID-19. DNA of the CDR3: TGCAGCGTTGAGCAGGGGTTTGGTGGCTACACCTTC. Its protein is CSVEQGFGGYTF.